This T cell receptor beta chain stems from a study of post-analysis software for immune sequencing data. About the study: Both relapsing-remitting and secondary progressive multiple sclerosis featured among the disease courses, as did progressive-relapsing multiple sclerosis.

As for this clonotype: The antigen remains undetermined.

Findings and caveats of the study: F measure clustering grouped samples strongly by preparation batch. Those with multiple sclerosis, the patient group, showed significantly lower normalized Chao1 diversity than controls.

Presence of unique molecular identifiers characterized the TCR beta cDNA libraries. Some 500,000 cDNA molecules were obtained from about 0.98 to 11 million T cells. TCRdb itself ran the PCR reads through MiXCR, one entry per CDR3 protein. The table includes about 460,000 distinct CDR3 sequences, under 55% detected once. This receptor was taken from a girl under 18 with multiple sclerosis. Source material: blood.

As DNA, the CDR3 is TGTGCCAGCAGCCGGATTAGCGGGAGGGCCGAAAATGAGCAGTTCTTC. This gives the protein CASSRISGRAENEQFF. The chain carries TRBV14 and TRBJ2-1; 11 nucleotides agree with TRBD2. Unmatched junction bases numbered 9, after V lost 4 bases and J lost 7 bases. Germline V gene lookup returns CDR1 SGHDN and CDR2 FVKESK. This CDR3 spans 16 amino acids.